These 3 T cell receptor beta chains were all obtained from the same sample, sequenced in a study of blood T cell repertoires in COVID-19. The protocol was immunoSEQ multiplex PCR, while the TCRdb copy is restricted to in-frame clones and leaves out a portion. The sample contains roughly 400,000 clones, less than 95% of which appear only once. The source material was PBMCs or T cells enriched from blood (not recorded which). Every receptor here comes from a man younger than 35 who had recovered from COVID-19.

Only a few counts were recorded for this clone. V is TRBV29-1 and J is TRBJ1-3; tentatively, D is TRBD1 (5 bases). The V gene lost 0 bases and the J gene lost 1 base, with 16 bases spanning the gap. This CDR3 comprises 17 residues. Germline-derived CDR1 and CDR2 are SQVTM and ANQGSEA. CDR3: CSVEDRNPAGSGNTIYF. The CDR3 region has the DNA TGCAGCGTTGAAGATCGGAACCCCGCAGGGTCTGGAAACACCATATATTTT.

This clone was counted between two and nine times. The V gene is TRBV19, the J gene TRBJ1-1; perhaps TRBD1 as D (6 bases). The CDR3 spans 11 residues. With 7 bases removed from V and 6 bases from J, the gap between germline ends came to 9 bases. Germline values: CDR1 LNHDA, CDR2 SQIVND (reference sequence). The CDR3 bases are TGTGCCAGTAAAGGGGGGGCTGAAGCTTTCTTT. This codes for CASKGGAEAFF. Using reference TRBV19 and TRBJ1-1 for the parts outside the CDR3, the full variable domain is DGGITQSPKYLFRKEGQNVTLSCEQNLNHDAMYWYRQDPGQGLRLIYYSQIVNDFQKGDIAEGYSVSREKKESFPLTVTSAQKNPTAFYLCASKGGAEAFFGQGTRLTVV.

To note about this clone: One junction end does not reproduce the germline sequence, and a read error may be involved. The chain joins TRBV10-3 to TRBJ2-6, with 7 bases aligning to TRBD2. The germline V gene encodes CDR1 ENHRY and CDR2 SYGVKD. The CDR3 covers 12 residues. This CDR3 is CAISEPGTGTTF. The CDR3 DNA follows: TGTGCCATCAGTGAGCCCGGTACCGGGACTACCTTC.